This T cell receptor beta chain was recorded in a study of CD8+ T cells in alopecia areata. Study summary: Treated patients were dosed with oral tofacitinib, taking 5 to 10 mg twice daily.

Obtained from alopecia areata patients were lesional scalp punch biopsies along with peripheral blood. Germline V CDR1 and CDR2: SGHTA, FQGTGA. V gave up 2 bases and J gave up 0 bases; unmatched junction bases: 8. The CDR3 is 20 residues long. In each case, RNA was isolated and then reverse transcribed into cDNA as the sequencing template. TCRdb's copy holds only in-frame clones and misses some; the assay was immunoSEQ multiplex PCR. The data hold roughly 250,000 clones, with around 67% observed a single time. The sequence derives from a human donor with alopecia areata. The sample here was CD4+ T cells sorted from blood, taken at week 0. The V gene is TRBV7-3, the J gene TRBJ2-6; 12 nucleotides line up with TRBD1. CDR3 loop: CASSLLGQGALFSGANVLTF. The CDR3 coding sequence is TGTGCCAGCAGCTTACTGGGACAGGGGGCCCTTTTCTCTGGGGCCAACGTCCTGACTTTC.